This paragraph covers one TCR beta chain sequence. Its target is not known. Each CDR3 protein is one row after TCRdb ran MiXCR on the 5' RACE reads. The table has roughly 320,000 distinct CDR3 sequences, over 8.5% seen once. The sample is drawn from a study of T cells after yellow fever vaccination. The CDR3 is made up of 15 amino acids. The trim removed 6 bases at V and 3 bases at J, leaving 9 bases unmatched. The V gene's germline CDR1 is KGHSH and CDR2 LQKENI. Study-level findings and limits: Bulk-population clonotypes that are abundant could appear as contaminants in FACS-sorted repertoires.

The genes are TRBV18 and TRBJ2-3; 7 nucleotides agree with TRBD1. This TCR came from a man between 18 and 35 years old who received the YFV17D yellow fever vaccine. The sample consisted of CD4+ T cells sorted from PBMCs, taken 45 days after the yellow fever booster vaccination. The DNA for the CDR3 is TGTGCCAGCTCGTCTAACCGACAGGGAACAGATACGCAGTATTTT. Protein sequence: CASSSNRQGTDTQYF.